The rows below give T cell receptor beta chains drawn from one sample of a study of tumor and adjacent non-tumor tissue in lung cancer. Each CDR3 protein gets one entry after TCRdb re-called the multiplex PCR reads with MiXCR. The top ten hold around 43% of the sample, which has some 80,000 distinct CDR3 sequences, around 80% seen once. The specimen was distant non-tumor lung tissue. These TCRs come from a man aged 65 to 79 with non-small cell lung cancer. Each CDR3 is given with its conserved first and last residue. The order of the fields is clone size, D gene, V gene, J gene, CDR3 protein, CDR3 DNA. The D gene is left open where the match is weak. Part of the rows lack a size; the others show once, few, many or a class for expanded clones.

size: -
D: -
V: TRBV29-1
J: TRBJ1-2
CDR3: CGVVPYRSLGEDGYTF
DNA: TGCGGCGTTGTCCCCTATCGATCCTTGGGAGAAGATGGCTACACCTTC

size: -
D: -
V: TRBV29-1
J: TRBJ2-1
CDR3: CSVRAGHEQFF
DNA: TGCAGCGTTAGAGCTGGGCATGAGCAGTTCTTC

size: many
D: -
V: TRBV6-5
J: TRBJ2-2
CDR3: CASSYSRRSGELFF
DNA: TGTGCCAGCAGTTACTCGAGGCGTTCCGGGGAGCTGTTTTTT

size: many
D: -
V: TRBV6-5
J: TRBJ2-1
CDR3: CASRGRLNSYNEQFF
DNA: TGTGCCAGCAGGGGACGGCTGAACTCCTACAATGAGCAGTTCTTC

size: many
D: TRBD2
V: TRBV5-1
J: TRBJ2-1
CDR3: CASGSGTSYNEQFF
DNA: TGCGCCAGCGGAAGCGGGACCTCCTACAATGAGCAGTTCTTC

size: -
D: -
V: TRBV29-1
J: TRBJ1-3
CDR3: CSGSTGSTIYF
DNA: TGCAGCGGGTCCACTGGTAGCACCATATATTTT

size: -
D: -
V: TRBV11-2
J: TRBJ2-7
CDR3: CASILIAGTYEQYF
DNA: TGTGCCAGCATCTTAATTGCGGGGACCTACGAGCAGTACTTC

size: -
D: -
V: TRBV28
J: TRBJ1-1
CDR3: CASSSQVLMNTEAFF
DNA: TGTGCCAGCAGTTCACAGGTACTCATGAACACTGAAGCTTTCTTT

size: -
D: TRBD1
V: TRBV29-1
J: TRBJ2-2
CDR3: CSVDGQGDTVKLFF
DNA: TGCAGCGTCGACGGACAGGGCGACACCGTGAAGCTGTTTTTT

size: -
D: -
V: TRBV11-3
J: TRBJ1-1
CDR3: CASSLGCLLETEASF
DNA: TGTGCCAGCAGTTTAGGGTGCTTGTTGGAGACTGAAGCTTCCTTT

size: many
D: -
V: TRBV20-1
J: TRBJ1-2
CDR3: CSAVSDTANYGYTF
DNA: TGCAGTGCTGTTTCAGATACCGCTAACTATGGCTACACCTTC

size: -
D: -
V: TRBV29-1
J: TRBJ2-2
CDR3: CSGSGYTGELFF
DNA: TGCAGCGGCTCAGGATATACCGGGGAGCTGTTTTTT

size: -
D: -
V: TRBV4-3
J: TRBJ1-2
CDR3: CAISQDRVSQFGYTF
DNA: TGCGCCATCAGCCAAGATCGGGTCTCCCAGTTCGGCTACACCTTC

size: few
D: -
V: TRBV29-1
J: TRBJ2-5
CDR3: CRVADRFKETPYF
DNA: TGCAGGGTGGCCGACAGGTTCAAAGAGACCCCGTACTTC

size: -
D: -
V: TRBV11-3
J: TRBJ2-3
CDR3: CASTRQEVRTDTHYF
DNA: TGTGCCAGCACCCGTCAGGAAGTAAGGACAGATACACACTATTTT

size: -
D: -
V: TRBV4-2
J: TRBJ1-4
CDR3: CVSSQPGTFEKLFF
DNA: TGTGTCAGCAGCCAACCCGGTACCTTCGAAAAACTGTTTTTT

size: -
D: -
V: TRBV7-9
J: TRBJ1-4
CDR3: CASSLAAPEKLFF
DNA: TGTGCCAGCAGCTTAGCAGCGCCTGAAAAACTGTTTTTT

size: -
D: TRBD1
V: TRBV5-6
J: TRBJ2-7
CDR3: CASTSVVRDRTYEQYF
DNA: TGTGCCAGCACCTCCGTTGTTCGGGACAGGACCTACGAGCAATACTTC

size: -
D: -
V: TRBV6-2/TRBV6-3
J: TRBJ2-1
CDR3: CASFGLASSYNEQFF
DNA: TGTGCCTCCTTCGGGCTAGCCAGCTCCTATAATGAGCAGTTCTTC

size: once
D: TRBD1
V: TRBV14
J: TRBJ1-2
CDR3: CASRSGFRGNVADYGYTF
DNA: TGTGCCAGCCGTAGTGGGTTCAGGGGGAACGTAGCTGACTATGGCTACACCTTC

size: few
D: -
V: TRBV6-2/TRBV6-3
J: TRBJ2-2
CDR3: CASSRINTGEPFF
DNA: TGTGCCAGCAGCAGAATTAATACCGGGGAGCCGTTTTTT

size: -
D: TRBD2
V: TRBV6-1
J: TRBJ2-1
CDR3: CASSDPGGQGLLAYNEQFF
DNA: TGTGCCAGCAGTGATCCGGGAGGGCAGGGGTTACTCGCCTACAATGAGCAGTTCTTT

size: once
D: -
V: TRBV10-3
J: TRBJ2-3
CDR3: CGISDNLGGTDTQYF
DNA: TGTGGCATCAGTGATAATCTCGGGGGCACAGATACGCAGTATTTT

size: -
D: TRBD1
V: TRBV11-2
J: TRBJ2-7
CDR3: CACSLDRGGLYEQYF
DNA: TGTGCCTGCAGCTTAGATCGAGGGGGCCTGTACGAGCAATACTTC

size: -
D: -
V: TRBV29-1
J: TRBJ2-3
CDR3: CSAKPYLQTRHETQYF
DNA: TGCAGCGCCAAGCCCTACCTCCAGACACGTCATGAGACCCAGTATTTT

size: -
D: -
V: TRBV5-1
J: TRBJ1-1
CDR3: CASSYRETIEAFF
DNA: TGCGCCAGCAGTTACAGGGAGACCATTGAAGCTTTCTTT

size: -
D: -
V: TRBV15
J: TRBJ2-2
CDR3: CATRSRGTNTGELFF
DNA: TGTGCCACCAGGTCCCGGGGGACCAACACCGGGGAGCTGTTTTTT

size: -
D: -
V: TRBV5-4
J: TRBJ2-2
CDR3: CASGSDTGDLFF
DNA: TGTGCGAGCGGCTCAGACACCGGGGACCTGTTTTTT

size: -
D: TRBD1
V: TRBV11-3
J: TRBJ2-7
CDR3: CTNSLDQGAPYEQYF
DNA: TGTACCAACAGCTTAGACCAGGGGGCTCCCTACGAGCAGTACTTC

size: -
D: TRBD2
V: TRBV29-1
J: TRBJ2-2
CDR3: CSPLGTSFTGEPFF
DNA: TGTAGCCCATTAGGGACTAGCTTCACCGGGGAGCCGTTTTTT

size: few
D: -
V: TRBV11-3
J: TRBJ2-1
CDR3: CASSLGLLSGARNEQFF
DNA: TGTGCCAGCAGCTTAGGCCTCTTATCGGGAGCTAGAAATGAGCAGTTCTTC

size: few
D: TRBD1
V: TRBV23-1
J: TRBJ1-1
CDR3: CASTQQGKNTEAFF
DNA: TGCGCCAGTACCCAACAGGGGAAGAACACTGAAGCTTTCTTT

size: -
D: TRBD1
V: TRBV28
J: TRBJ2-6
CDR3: CANSLQWGQSSGAKVLTF
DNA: TGTGCCAACAGTTTACAGTGGGGACAGAGCTCTGGGGCCAAAGTCCTGACTTTC

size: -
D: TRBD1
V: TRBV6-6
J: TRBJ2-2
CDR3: CDSRQGIGNTGELFF
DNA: TGTGATAGCAGACAGGGTATTGGGAACACCGGGGAGCTGTTTTTT

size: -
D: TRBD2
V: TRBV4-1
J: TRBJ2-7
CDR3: CASSQPMGGGFTYKQYF
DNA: TGTGCCAGCAGCCAACCGATGGGGGGAGGGTTTACCTACAAGCAGTACTTC

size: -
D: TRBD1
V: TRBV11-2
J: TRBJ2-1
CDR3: CANSLQGTHNEQFF
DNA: TGTGCCAACAGCTTACAGGGGACCCACAATGAGCAGTTCTTC

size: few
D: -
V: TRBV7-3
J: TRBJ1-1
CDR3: CASSLLGTQVEAFF
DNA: TGTGCCAGCAGCTTACTTGGGACACAGGTTGAAGCTTTCTTT

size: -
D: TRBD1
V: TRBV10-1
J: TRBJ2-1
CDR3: CASSGGLGTGNEQFF
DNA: TGCGCCAGCAGTGGGGGTTTGGGGACAGGGAATGAGCAGTTCTTC

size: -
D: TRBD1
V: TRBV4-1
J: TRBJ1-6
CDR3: CASSHLGQDGNSPLHF
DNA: TGCGCCAGCAGCCATCTTGGACAGGACGGCAATTCACCTCTCCACTTT

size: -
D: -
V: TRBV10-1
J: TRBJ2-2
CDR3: CASSHRASGVPFF
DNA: TGCGCCAGCAGCCACAGGGCCTCCGGGGTGCCGTTTTTT

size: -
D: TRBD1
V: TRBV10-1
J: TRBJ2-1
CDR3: CSETWTGLRNEQFF
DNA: TGCTCGGAAACTTGGACAGGGTTAAGGAATGAGCAGTTCTTC

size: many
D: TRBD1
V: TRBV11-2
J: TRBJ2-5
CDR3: CASSLSTGTAKTQYF
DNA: TGTGCCAGCAGCTTAAGCACCGGGACAGCGAAGACCCAGTACTTC

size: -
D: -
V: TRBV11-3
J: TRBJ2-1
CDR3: CASSLFQGSSYDQFF
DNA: TGTGCCAGCAGCCTATTTCAGGGAAGCTCCTATGATCAGTTCTTC